This T cell receptor (beta chain) was sequenced during a study of CD8 T cells in Susac syndrome. V shed 5 bases and J 14 bases; nucleotides not matched to a gene: 10. CDR3 length equals 14 residues. CDR1 is MDHEN and CDR2 is SYDVKM in the germline V gene. Sequencing of TCR beta was performed on blood CD8+ T cells and on blood CD4+ T cells. The authors negatively isolated CD8+ and CD4+ T cells and FACS-enriched TEMRA cells. About 0.5 to 1 ug RNA was reverse transcribed with random hexamers. TCR beta CDR3 was amplified by immunoSEQ covering 54 Vbeta and 13 Jbeta. MiXCR was run by TCRdb on the immunoSEQ multiplex PCR reads, yielding one entry per CDR3 protein. In the table there are around 180,000 distinct CDR3 sequences, around 95% of which are singletons.

This TCR was sampled from a human donor with multiple sclerosis. The sequencing sample was made of CD4+ T cells from PBMCs. The V and J genes are TRBV28 and TRBJ2-1; the match to TRBD2 covers 12 bases. The CDR3 DNA reads TGTGCCAGCAGTCCTCGACTAGCGGGGGCCGGGGAGTTCTTC. Amino acids: CASSPRLAGAGEFF.